This T cell receptor beta chain comes out of a study of blood T cell repertoires in COVID-19. Study at large: Acute and convalescent COVID-19 specimens originated in the United States, Italy and Spain. Nucleic acid was either cDNA or gDNA, and it came from T cells, B-cell-depleted T cells, or PBMCs.

V trimming: 4 bases; J trimming: 5 bases; junction bases outside the gene matches: 14. Germline CDR1 reads SGDLS; CDR2 reads YYNGEE. This CDR3 is built from 17 residues. In the authors' workflow: How many nucleated cells were present was estimated from reference gene primer amplification. TCRdb keeps only in-frame clones here, not all; method: immunoSEQ multiplex PCR. Clonal size and the V and J genes are those of that table, whereas D and trimming came from the DNA. Seen here are fewer than 60,000 clones, 75% to 90% observed once, and the top ten hold about 13%. The chain recombines TRBV9 with TRBJ2-5; 10 positions match TRBD1. Sequenced sample: peripheral blood. The source of this sequence is a human donor with active COVID-19. The donor label of this sample is uncertain. The CDR3 DNA is TGTGCCAGCAGCCACACAGCCGGGACAGGGGTTTTGGAGACCCAGTACTTC. Translating it yields CASSHTAGTGVLETQYF.